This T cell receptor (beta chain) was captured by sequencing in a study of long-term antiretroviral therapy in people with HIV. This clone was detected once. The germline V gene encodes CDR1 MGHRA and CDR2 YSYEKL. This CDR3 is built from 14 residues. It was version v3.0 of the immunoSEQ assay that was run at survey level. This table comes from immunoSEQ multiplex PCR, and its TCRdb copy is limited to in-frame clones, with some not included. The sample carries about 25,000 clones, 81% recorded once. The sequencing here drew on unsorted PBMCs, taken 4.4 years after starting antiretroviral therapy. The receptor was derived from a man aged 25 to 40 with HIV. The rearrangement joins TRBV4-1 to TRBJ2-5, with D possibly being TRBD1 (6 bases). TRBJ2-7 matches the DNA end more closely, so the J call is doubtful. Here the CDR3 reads CASSHTGLGDEQYF. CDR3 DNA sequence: TGCGCCAGCAGCCATACAGGGCTTGGGGACGAGCAGTACTTC.